The 11 T cell receptor beta chains reported below all come from one sample, sequenced in a study of cytomegalovirus exposure and HLA in healthy donors. PCR amplification relied on 60 Vbeta primers (plus 13 Jbeta primers). Only in-frame clones appear in the TCRdb table, and some are missing; sequencing was by immunoSEQ multiplex PCR. The sample has approximately 92,000 clones, about 86% seen once. Sequencing was performed on PBMCs. All receptors come from a woman aged 70-85 years in good health and CMV-seropositive.

This sequence joins TRBV25-1 and TRBJ1-1; the D gene is possibly TRBD1 (6 bases). The V and J ends lost 5 bases and 4 bases respectively, with 14 bases between them. In germline, CDR1 is MGHDK, CDR2 SYGVNS. The CDR3 is 14 amino acids. The CDR3: CASSQTSRGTEAFF. The CDR3 nucleotides read TGTGCCAGCAGTCAAACGTCCAGGGGCACTGAAGCTTTCTTT.

The chain carries TRBV11-3 and TRBJ1-4; D gene ambiguous. V lost 8 bases, J lost 8 bases, and 15 bases lay in between. There are 13 residues in the CDR3. The germline V gene encodes CDR1 SGHNT and CDR2 YENEEA. The CDR3 coding sequence is TGTGCCAGCGCCCGTCAAGGCGGCGAAAAACTGTTTTTT. Amino acids: CASARQGGEKLFF.

The chain uses TRBV18 and TRBJ2-5; TRBD1 is a possible D gene (6 bases). This CDR3 is built from 13 residues. Germline V gene sequence: CDR1 KGHSH, CDR2 LQKENI. Deletions cut 6 bases from V and 3 bases from J, with 11 bases between. CDR3 residues: CASSFAGEETQYF. CDR3 bases: TGTGCCAGCTCCTTTGCAGGGGAAGAGACCCAGTACTTC.

This clone was picked up a small number of times. The rearrangement uses TRBV12-5 and TRBJ2-7, with TRBD2 matching 11 bases. CDR1 is LGHNT and CDR2 is FRNRAP in the germline V gene. This CDR3 has 14 residues. V trimming: 2 bases; J trimming: 7 bases; junction bases outside the gene matches: 4. The CDR3 nucleotides read TGTGCTAGTGGTTTGAGGCTAGCGGGAGGAGAGCAGTACTTC. Protein sequence: CASGLRLAGGEQYF.

The chain joins TRBV18 to TRBJ1-3, with 7 nucleotides matching TRBD1. The germline V gene has CDR1 KGHSH and CDR2 LQKENI. V lost 0 bases to trimming and J lost 0 bases; unmatched junction nucleotides: 8. The CDR3 sequence is 18 residues long. CDR3 DNA sequence: TGTGCCAGCTCACCACCGAGGACAGGCCTTCTCTCTGGAAACACCATATATTTT. This gives the protein CASSPPRTGLLSGNTIYF.

The chain employs TRBV2 and TRBJ2-5, with a possible D match to TRBD2 (5 bases). Trimming pared 3 bases from V and 11 bases from J, leaving 22 bases between. Germline-derived CDR1 and CDR2 are SNHLY and FYNNEI. The CDR3 runs 15 residues. The CDR3 DNA sequence: TGTGCCAGCAGTGATATCAAGCCCAGATTCGGGGAGCAGTACTTC. This encodes CASSDIKPRFGEQYF.

The chain links TRBV11-3 to TRBJ2-5; 11 bases are a match to TRBD2. This CDR3 contains 18 residues. The germline CDR1 and CDR2 sequences are SGHNT and YENEEA. V shed 5 bases and J 0 bases; nucleotides not matched to a gene: 11. The CDR3, as DNA: TGTGCCAGCAGCCCTTTCAGAACTAGCGGGAGCGACCAAGAGACCCAGTACTTC. It yields the protein CASSPFRTSGSDQETQYF.

V gene TRBV4-1 combines with J gene TRBJ2-5; a weak D match, TRBD2 (7 bases). V lost 0 bases to trimming and J lost 11 bases, with 13 bases between them. Germline-derived CDR1 and CDR2 are MGHRA and YSYEKL. The CDR3 is 13 residues long. The CDR3 reads CASSQDGGREQYF. CDR3 nucleotides: TGCGCCAGCAGCCAAGACGGGGGGCGAGAGCAGTACTTC.

In its sample, this clone was seen once. The rearrangement joins TRBV5-1 to TRBJ1-1; TRBD1 matches 7 bases. Germline V gene sequence: CDR1 SGHRS, CDR2 YFSETQ. CDR3 length equals 15 residues. With 1 base clipped from V and 0 bases from J, the junction kept 3 bases outside the gene matches. The DNA for the CDR3 is TGCGCCAGCAGCTTGACAGGGGCCATGAACACTGAAGCTTTCTTT. Its protein product is CASSLTGAMNTEAFF.

This clone was seen just once. This chain joins TRBV5-5 and TRBJ1-1; 9 bases agree with TRBD1. Unmatched junction bases numbered 5, after V lost 0 bases and J lost 8 bases. This CDR3 spans 14 amino acids. Germline-derived CDR1 and CDR2 are SGHKS and YYEKEE (reference sequence). CDR3 in DNA: TGTGCCAGCAGCTTGGACAGGGGGCAGATCGAAGCTTTCTTT. This sequence encodes CASSLDRGQIEAFF.

This clone has just a few counts. The V call is TRBV6-5, the J call TRBJ2-1; tentative D call: TRBD1 (5 bases). From germline, CDR1 is MNHEY and CDR2 SVGAGI. The CDR3 extends over 15 amino acids. Trimming took off 4 bases at V and 5 bases at J, with 15 bases between the two ends. The CDR3 is CASSLNRLPDNEQFF. CDR3 nucleotide sequence: TGTGCCAGCAGTTTGAACAGGCTGCCGGACAATGAGCAGTTCTTC.